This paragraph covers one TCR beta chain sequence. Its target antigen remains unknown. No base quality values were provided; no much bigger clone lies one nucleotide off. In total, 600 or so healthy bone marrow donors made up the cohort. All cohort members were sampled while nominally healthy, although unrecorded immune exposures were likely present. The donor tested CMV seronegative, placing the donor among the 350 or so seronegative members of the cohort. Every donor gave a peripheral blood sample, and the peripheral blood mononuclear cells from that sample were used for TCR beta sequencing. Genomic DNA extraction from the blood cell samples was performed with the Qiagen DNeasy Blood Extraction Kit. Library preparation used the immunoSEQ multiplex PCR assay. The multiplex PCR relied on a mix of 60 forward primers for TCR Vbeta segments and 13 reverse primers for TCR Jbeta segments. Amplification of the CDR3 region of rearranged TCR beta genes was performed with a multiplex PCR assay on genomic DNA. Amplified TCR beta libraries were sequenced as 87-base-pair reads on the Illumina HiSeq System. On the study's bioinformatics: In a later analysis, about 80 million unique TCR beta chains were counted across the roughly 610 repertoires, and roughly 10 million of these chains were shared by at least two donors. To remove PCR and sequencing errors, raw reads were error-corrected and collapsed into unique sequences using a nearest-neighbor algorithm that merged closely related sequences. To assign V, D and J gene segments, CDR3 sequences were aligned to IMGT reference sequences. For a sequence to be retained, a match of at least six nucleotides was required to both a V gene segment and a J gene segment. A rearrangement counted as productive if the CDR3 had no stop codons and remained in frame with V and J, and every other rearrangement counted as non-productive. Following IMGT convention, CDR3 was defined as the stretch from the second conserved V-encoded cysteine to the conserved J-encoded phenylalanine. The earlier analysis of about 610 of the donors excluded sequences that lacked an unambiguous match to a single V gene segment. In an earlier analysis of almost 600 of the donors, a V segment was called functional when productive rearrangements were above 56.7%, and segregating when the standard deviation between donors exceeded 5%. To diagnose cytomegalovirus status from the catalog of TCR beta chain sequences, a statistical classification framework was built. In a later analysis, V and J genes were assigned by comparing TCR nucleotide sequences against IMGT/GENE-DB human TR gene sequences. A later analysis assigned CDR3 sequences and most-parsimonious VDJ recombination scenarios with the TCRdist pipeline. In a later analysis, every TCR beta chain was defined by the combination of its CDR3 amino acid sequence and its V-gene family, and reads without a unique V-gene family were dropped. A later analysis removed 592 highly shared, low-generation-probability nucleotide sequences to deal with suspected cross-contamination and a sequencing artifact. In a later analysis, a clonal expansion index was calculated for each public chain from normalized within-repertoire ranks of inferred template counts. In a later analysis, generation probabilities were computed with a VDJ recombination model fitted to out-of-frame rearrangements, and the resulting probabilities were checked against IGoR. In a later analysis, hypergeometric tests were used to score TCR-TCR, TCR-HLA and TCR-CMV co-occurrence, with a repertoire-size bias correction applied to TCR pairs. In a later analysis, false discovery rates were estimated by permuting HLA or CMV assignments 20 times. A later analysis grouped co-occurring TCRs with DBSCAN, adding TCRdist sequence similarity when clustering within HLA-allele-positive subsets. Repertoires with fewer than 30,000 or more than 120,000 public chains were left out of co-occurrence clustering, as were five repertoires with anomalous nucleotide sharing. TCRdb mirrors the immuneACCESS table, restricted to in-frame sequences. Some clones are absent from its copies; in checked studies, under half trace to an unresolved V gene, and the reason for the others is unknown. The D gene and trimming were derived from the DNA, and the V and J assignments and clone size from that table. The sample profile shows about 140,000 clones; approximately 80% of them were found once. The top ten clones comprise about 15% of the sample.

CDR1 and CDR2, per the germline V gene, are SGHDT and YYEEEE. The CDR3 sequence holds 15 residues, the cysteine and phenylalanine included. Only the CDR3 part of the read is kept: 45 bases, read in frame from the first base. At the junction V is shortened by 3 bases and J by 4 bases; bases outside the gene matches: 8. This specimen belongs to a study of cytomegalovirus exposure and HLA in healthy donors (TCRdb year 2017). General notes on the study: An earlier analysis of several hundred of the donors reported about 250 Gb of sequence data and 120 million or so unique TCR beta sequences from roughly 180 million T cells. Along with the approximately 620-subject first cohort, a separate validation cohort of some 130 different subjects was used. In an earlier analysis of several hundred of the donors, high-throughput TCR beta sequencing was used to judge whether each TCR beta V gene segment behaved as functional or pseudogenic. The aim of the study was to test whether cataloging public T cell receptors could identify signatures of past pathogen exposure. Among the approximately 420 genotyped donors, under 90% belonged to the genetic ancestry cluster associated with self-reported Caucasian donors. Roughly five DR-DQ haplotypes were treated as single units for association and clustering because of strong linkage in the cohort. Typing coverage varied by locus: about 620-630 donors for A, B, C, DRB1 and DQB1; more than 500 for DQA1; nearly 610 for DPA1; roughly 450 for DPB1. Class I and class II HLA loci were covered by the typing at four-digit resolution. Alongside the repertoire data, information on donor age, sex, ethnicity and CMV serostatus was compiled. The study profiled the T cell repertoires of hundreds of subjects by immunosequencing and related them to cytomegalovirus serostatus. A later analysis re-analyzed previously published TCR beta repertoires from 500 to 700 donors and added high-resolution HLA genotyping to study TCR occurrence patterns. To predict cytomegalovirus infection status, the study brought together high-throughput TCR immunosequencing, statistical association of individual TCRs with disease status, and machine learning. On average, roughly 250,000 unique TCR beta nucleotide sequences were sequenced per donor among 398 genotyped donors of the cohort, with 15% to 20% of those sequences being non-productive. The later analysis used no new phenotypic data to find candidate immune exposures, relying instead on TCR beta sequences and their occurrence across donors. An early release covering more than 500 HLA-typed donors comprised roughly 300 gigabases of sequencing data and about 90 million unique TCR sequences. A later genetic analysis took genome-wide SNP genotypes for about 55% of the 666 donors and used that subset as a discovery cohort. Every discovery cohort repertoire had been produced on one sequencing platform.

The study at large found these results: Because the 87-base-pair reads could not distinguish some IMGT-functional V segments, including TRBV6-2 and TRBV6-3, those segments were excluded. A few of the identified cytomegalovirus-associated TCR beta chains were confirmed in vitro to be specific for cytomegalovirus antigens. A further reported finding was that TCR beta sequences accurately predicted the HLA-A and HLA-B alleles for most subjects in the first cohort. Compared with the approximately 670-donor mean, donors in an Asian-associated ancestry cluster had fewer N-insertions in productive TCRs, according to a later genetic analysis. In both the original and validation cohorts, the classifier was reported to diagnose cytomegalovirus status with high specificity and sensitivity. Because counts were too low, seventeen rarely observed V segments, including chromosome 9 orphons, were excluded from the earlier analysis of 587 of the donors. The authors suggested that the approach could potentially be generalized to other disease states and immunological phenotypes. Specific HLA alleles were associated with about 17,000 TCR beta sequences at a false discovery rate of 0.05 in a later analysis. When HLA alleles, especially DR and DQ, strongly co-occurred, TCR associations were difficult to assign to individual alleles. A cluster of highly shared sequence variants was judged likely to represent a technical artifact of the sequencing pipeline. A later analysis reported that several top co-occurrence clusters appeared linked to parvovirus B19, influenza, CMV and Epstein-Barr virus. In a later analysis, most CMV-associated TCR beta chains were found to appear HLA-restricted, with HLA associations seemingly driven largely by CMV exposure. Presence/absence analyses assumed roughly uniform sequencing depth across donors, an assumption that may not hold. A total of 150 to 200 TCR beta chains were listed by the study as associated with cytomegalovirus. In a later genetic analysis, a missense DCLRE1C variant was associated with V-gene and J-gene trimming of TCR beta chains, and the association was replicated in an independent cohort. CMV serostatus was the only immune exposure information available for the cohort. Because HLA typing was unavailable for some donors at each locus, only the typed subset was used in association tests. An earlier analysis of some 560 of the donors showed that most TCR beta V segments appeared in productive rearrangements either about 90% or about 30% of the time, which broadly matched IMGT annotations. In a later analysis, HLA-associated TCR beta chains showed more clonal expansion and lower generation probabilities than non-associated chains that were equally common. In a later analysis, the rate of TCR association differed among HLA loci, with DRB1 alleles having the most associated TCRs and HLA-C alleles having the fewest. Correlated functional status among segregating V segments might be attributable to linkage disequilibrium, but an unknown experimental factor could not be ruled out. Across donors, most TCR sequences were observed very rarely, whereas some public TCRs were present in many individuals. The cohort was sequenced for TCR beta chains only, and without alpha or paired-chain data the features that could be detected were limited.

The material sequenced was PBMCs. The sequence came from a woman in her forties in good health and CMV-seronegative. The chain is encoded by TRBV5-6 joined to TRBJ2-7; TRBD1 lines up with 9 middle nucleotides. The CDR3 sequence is CASSSGGTGRYEQYF. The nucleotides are TGTGCCAGCAGCTCAGGCGGGACAGGGAGGTACGAGCAGTACTTC.